The 25 T cell receptor beta chains below come from one sample, sequenced in a study of shared clonotypes between healthy human individuals. The table came from immunoSEQ multiplex PCR; TCRdb's copy has only in-frame clones and leaves some out. The sample consists of a few million clones, approximately 92% of them appearing once. Sequencing was done on a sample of naive CD4+ T cells sorted from blood. Subset here: CD45RA+ positively selected. These receptors were taken from a man between 18 and 29 years old in good health.

Of note for this clone: The sample has other DNA sequences that encode this CDR3 too. This chain links TRBV5-4 with TRBJ1-5, with 8 bases identical to TRBD1. The CDR3 sequence is 14 residues long. Germline CDR1 is SGHNT and CDR2 is YYREEE (reference sequence). Unmatched junction bases numbered 4, after V lost 4 bases and J lost 4 bases. Here the CDR3 DNA reads TGTGCCAGCAGCCCCGGACAGGGTAATCAGCCCCAGCATTTT. It codes for CASSPGQGNQPQHF.

V and J are TRBV6-1 and TRBJ1-1; no reliable D call. The V gene's germline CDR1 is MNHNS and CDR2 SASEGT. V was pared by 2 bases and J by 12 bases, with 16 bases between. This CDR3 region has 13 residues. The CDR3 region has the DNA TGTGCCAGCAGTGAAAATGCCAGGAGGGCAACTTTCTTT. This translates into CASSENARRATFF.

The chain carries TRBV5-5 and TRBJ1-1, with D unresolved. This CDR3 has 14 amino acids. Germline assignment: CDR1 SGHKS and CDR2 YYEKEE (reference sequence). Trimming stripped 0 bases from V and 3 bases from J, with 9 bases between. The CDR3 spells CASSLGFLDTEAFF. The CDR3 coding sequence is TGTGCCAGCAGCTTGGGTTTCCTGGACACTGAAGCTTTCTTT.

The J gene is TRBJ1-6, the V gene TRBV5-4; D is undetermined. V lost 3 bases and J 7 bases, leaving 14 bases between the germline ends. This CDR3 has 15 amino acids. Per germline, CDR1 SGHNT and CDR2 YYREEE (reference sequence). The CDR3: CASSSERGLNSPLHF. CDR3 bases: TGTGCCAGCAGCTCTGAACGGGGATTAAATTCACCCCTCCACTTT.

The chain joins TRBV18 to TRBJ2-1; 9 bases agree with TRBD2. Per the germline V gene, CDR1 is KGHSH and CDR2 is LQKENI. This CDR3 contains 15 residues. With 0 bases clipped from V and 10 bases from J, the junction kept 7 bases outside the gene matches. CDR3 in amino acids: CASSPPGLASKEQFF. The CDR3 bases are TGTGCCAGCTCACCACCGGGACTAGCCTCAAAGGAGCAGTTCTTC.

The V and J genes are TRBV18 and TRBJ1-1; TRBD1 matches at 7 bases. Germline V lookup: CDR1 KGHSH, CDR2 LQKENI. CDR3 length equals 15 residues. V lost 4 bases, J lost 5 bases, and 10 bases stayed unmatched. The CDR3 here is CASSLQGGMGTEAFF. DNA for the CDR3: TGTGCCAGCTCACTACAAGGGGGCATGGGGACTGAAGCTTTCTTT.

Worth noting for this clone: This CDR3 is also generated by other DNA sequences in the sample. This rearrangement joins TRBV5-1 to TRBJ2-5; D is ambiguous. CDR3 length: 14 amino acids. Germline CDR1 and CDR2: SGHRS and YFSETQ. V shed 0 bases and J shed 2 bases, with 8 bases lying between them. The CDR3 bases are TGCGCCAGCAGCTTGGAAGGATTTCAAGAGACCCAGTACTTC. Its protein is CASSLEGFQETQYF.

The chain carries TRBV5-1 and TRBJ2-7; 10 positions match TRBD2. Trimming removed 4 bases from V and 1 base from J; junction bases left unmatched: 14. CDR1 is SGHRS, CDR2 YFSETQ, per germline. The CDR3 extends over 18 amino acids. The CDR3 coding sequence is TGCGCCAGCAGCCACTCTCCCGGGACTAGCGAGAGATCCTACGAGCAGTACTTC. Translated: CASSHSPGTSERSYEQYF.

V gene TRBV5-4 combines with J gene TRBJ2-3; D is unclear. The V gene's germline CDR1 is SGHNT and CDR2 YYREEE (reference sequence). CDR3 length: 13 amino acids. V lost 4 bases and J lost 2, with 8 bases in between. CDR3 sequence (DNA): TGTGCCAGCAGCCCGAACACCACAGATACGCAGTATTTT. This encodes CASSPNTTDTQYF.

This clone was recorded once. This specimen includes other DNA sequences encoding the same CDR3. CDR3 DNA: TGTGCCAGCAGCCTCGAAACCGGGGAGCTGTTTTTT. Protein product: CASSLETGELFF. The chain combines TRBV5-6 with TRBJ2-2; no clear D gene. The V end lost 4 bases, the J end lost 5 bases, and 6 bases lay between the germline ends. This CDR3 region has 12 residues. Germline V gene lookup returns CDR1 SGHDT and CDR2 YYEEEE.

The chain uses TRBV6-5 and TRBJ1-1; D gene ambiguous. Between the trimmed V and J ends, which lost 7 bases and 2 bases, there was a span of 5 bases. CDR1 is MNHEY and CDR2 is SVGAGI in the germline V gene. The CDR3 runs to 11 residues. This chain's CDR3 is CASTFNTEAFF. In nucleotides, the CDR3 is TGTGCCAGCACCTTTAACACTGAAGCTTTCTTT.

The chain couples TRBV5-8 to TRBJ2-3; TRBD2 agrees at 9 bases. Germline V gene sequence: CDR1 SGHTS, CDR2 YDEGEE. The CDR3 is 18 amino acids. After removal of 2 bases from V and 4 bases from J, the junction contained 14 bases not matched to a gene. The chain's CDR3 is CASSFLLDSGSVADTQYF. CDR3 coding DNA: TGTGCCAGCAGCTTCCTCCTGGATAGCGGGAGTGTGGCAGATACGCAGTATTTT.

The chain employs TRBV2 and TRBJ2-7; weak D call: TRBD2 (5 bases). The CDR3 spans 14 residues. V shed 4 bases and J shed 0 bases, with 10 bases lying between them. Looked up from germline, CDR1 is SNHLY and CDR2 is FYNNEI. This CDR3 is CASSAETNSYEQYF. In nucleotides, the CDR3 is TGTGCCAGCAGTGCGGAGACTAACTCCTACGAGCAGTACTTC.

V is TRBV7-2 and J is TRBJ1-5; TRBD1 aligns across 8 bases. The CDR3 has 15 residues. In germline, CDR1 is SGHTA, CDR2 FQGNSA. V lost 7 bases, J lost 6 bases, and 11 bases stayed unmatched. In nucleotides, the CDR3 is TGTGCCAGCACCCCTGGGCAGGGGGCTGGTCAGCCCCAGCATTTT. Translation: CASTPGQGAGQPQHF. Looking up the rest from reference TRBV7-2 and TRBJ1-5 gives the full variable domain: GAGVSQSPSNKVTEKGKDVELRCDPISGHTALYWYRQSLGQGLEFLIYFQGNSAPDKSGLPSDRFSAERTGGSVSTLTIQRTQQEDSAVYLCASTPGQGAGQPQHFGDGTRLSIL.

The chain combines TRBV6-5 with TRBJ1-4, with 7 bases identical to TRBD1. The CDR3 extends over 15 amino acids. Germline V gene sequence: CDR1 MNHEY, CDR2 SVGAGI. V was pared by 1 base and J by 8 bases, with 7 bases of the junction left unmatched. This chain's CDR3 is CASSYLAGGKEKLFF. The CDR3, as DNA: TGTGCCAGCAGTTACTTGGCAGGGGGGAAGGAAAAACTGTTTTTT.

This clone appeared once. This rearrangement joins TRBV11-3 to TRBJ2-1; D gene ambiguous. Trimming removed 0 bases from V and 7 bases from J, with 10 bases in between. In germline, CDR1 is SGHNT, CDR2 YENEEA. The CDR3 runs 14 residues. The CDR3 bases are TGTGCCAGCAGCTTAGATCTAAACCAGAATGAGCAGTTCTTC. Protein sequence: CASSLDLNQNEQFF.

V is TRBV18 and J is TRBJ2-1; the D is unclear. Per the germline V gene, CDR1 is KGHSH and CDR2 is LQKENI. This CDR3 contains 15 residues. V dropped 3 bases and J dropped 0 bases, with 9 bases sitting between them. This chain's CDR3 is CASSPIRSSYNEQFF. The DNA for the CDR3 is TGTGCCAGCTCACCGATCAGAAGCTCCTACAATGAGCAGTTCTTC.

This chain joins TRBV5-1 and TRBJ2-2; 9 bases are a match to TRBD1. The CDR3 consists of 16 residues. Per the germline V gene, CDR1 is SGHRS and CDR2 is YFSETQ. V lost 2 bases, J lost 4 bases, and 6 bases stayed unmatched. This CDR3 is CASSFWTGAATGELFF. CDR3 sequence (DNA): TGCGCCAGCAGCTTCTGGACAGGGGCGGCCACCGGGGAGCTGTTTTTT.

The rearrangement joins TRBV6-4 to TRBJ2-7; 7 bases align to TRBD2. The germline gives CDR1 MRHNA, CDR2 SNTAGT. Trimming at V came to 1 base and at J to 0 bases, leaving 9 bases not matched to a gene. This CDR3 spans 17 amino acids. The CDR3, as DNA: TGTGCCAGCAGTGACTACATGACTAGCTGCAGCTCCTACGAGCAGTACTTC. Protein sequence: CASSDYMTSCSSYEQYF.

The gene calls are TRBV5-4 and TRBJ2-1; D is possibly TRBD2 (7 bases). V gave up 0 bases and J gave up 8 bases, with 15 bases separating them. There are 15 residues in the CDR3. Germline V gene sequence: CDR1 SGHNT, CDR2 YYREEE (reference sequence). The CDR3 coding sequence is TGTGCCAGCAGCTTGGCCAGAGGGGGGGCCGATGAGCAGTTCTTC. Its protein is CASSLARGGADEQFF.

J is TRBJ1-1 and V is TRBV6-1; D not resolved. The germline V gene has CDR1 MNHNS and CDR2 SASEGT. The CDR3 has 12 amino acids. Trimming cost V 5 bases and J 6 bases, with 10 bases left between them. CDR3 region: CASSREVAEAFF. The CDR3 region has the DNA TGTGCCAGCAGTCGGGAGGTGGCTGAAGCTTTCTTT.

The chain is built from TRBV6-1 and TRBJ2-5, with a possible D match to TRBD2 (6 bases). This CDR3 spans 14 amino acids. CDR1 and CDR2 from the germline V gene are MNHNS and SASEGT. Trimming removed 1 base at V and 4 bases at J, with 10 bases between. The CDR3 coding sequence is TGTGCCAGCAGTGAAGTTGGAGGGACAGAGACCCAGTACTTC. This sequence encodes CASSEVGGTETQYF.

CDR3 region: CASSPERASYEQYF. CDR3 sequence (DNA): TGTGCCAGCAGCCCCGAGCGGGCCTCCTACGAGCAGTACTTC. This sequence joins TRBV11-2 and TRBJ2-7, with a tentative D call TRBD2 (6 bases). Trimming took off 5 bases at V and 0 bases at J, with 11 bases between the two ends. The CDR3 is 14 residues long. Germline CDR1 and CDR2: SGHAT and FQNNGV.

This rearrangement joins TRBV10-3 to TRBJ1-4; TRBD1 is a possible D gene (6 bases). The CDR3 contains 13 residues. Per germline, CDR1 ENHRY and CDR2 SYGVKD. The V and J ends lost 8 bases and 8 bases respectively, with 15 bases between them. CDR3: CAIGGGGAEKLFF. The CDR3 DNA reads TGTGCCATCGGTGGGGGGGGCGCGGAAAAACTGTTTTTT.

The gene calls are TRBV25-1 and TRBJ2-1; TRBD1 or TRBD2 may be the D gene (5 bases each). Germline V gene sequence: CDR1 MGHDK, CDR2 SYGVNS. The V and J ends lost 2 bases and 8 bases respectively, with 19 bases between them. The CDR3 length is 16 residues. CDR3 region: CASSELAGAVSDEQFF. In DNA, the CDR3 is TGTGCCAGCAGTGAACTGGCCGGGGCTGTCAGTGATGAGCAGTTCTTC.